The 16 T cell receptor beta chains reported below all come from one sample, sequenced in a study of blood T cell repertoires in COVID-19. Method: immunoSEQ multiplex PCR; TCRdb's copy keeps in-frame clones and lacks some. The profile covers about 120,000 clones, with approximately 81% appearing a single time and under 4% taken by the ten largest. The material sequenced was peripheral blood. The receptors originated from a man aged 40-55 years with acute or convalescent COVID-19.

The J gene is TRBJ1-3, the V gene TRBV5-1; 9 bases fit TRBD1. The J segment lost 8 bases and the V segment lost 5 bases, leaving 8 bases of the junction unmatched. Germline V gene sequence: CDR1 SGHRS, CDR2 YFSETQ. The CDR3 is 14 amino acids. The CDR3 here is CASRLTGGLDTIYF. CDR3 DNA: TGCGCCAGCAGATTGACAGGGGGGCTGGACACCATATATTTT.

This rearrangement joins TRBV9 to TRBJ2-7; the match to TRBD2 covers 7 bases. This CDR3 is 13 amino acids long. Germline values: CDR1 SGDLS, CDR2 YYNGEE. Trimming took 4 bases from V and 5 from J; bases not matched to a gene: 6. The DNA for the CDR3 is TGTGCCAGCAGCCCCAGACTAGCCCACGAGCAGTACTTC. As protein: CASSPRLAHEQYF. The full variable domain, completed using reference TRBV9 and TRBJ2-7, is DSGVTQTPKHLITATGQRVTLRCSPRSGDLSVYWYQQSLDQGLQFLIQYYNGEERAKGNILERFSAQQFPDLHSELNLSSLELGDSALYFCASSPRLAHEQYFGPGTRLTVT.

V usage is TRBV19 and J usage is TRBJ2-5; TRBD2 agrees at 12 bases. The CDR3 has 14 residues. CDR1 LNHDA and CDR2 SQIVND come from the germline V gene (reference sequence). V shed 5 bases and J 3 bases; nucleotides not matched to a gene: 1. CDR3 in DNA: TGTGCCAGTAGTCGACTAGCGGGGGAAGAGACCCAGTACTTC. Translating it yields CASSRLAGEETQYF.

This chain uses TRBV11-2 with TRBJ2-7, with TRBD1 identical over 9 bases. Germline V lookup: CDR1 SGHAT, CDR2 FQNNGV. There are 14 residues in the CDR3. V lost 5 bases and J lost 5; bases outside the gene matches: 7. The CDR3, as DNA: TGTGCCAGCAGCCGGGGACAGGGCGACCACGAGCAGTACTTC. This gives the protein CASSRGQGDHEQYF.

The rearrangement joins TRBV9 to TRBJ2-1, with 9 bases that match TRBD2. Trimming at V came to 0 bases and at J to 8 bases, leaving 6 bases not matched to a gene. The CDR3 extends over 15 amino acids. CDR1 SGDLS and CDR2 YYNGEE come from the germline V gene. CDR3 residues: CASSVGLAGNHEQFF. The CDR3 DNA sequence: TGTGCCAGCAGCGTAGGTCTAGCGGGGAACCATGAGCAGTTCTTC.

The chain uses TRBV29-1 and TRBJ2-2; 9 positions match TRBD2. CDR3 size: 14 residues. V lost 7 bases, J lost 6 bases, and 9 bases stayed unmatched. CDR1 SQVTM and CDR2 ANQGSEA come from the germline V gene. CDR3 DNA sequence: TGCAGCGCCCCTCGCGGGGGGGAATCCGGGGAGCTGTTTTTT. This encodes CSAPRGGESGELFF.

This rearrangement joins TRBV5-1 to TRBJ1-4, with 9 bases aligning to TRBD1. Germline CDR1 reads SGHRS; CDR2 reads YFSETQ. This CDR3 has 15 amino acids. The V segment lost 4 bases and the J segment 6 bases; nucleotides outside the gene matches: 7. CDR3 protein: CASSRNRGPDEKLFF. The CDR3 DNA is TGCGCCAGCAGCCGAAACAGGGGGCCGGATGAAAAACTGTTTTTT.

This rearrangement joins TRBV7-2 to TRBJ1-1; D uncertain. The CDR3 has 14 residues. Trimming stripped 5 bases from V and 6 bases from J, with 16 bases between. Germline assignment: CDR1 SGHTA and CDR2 FQGNSA. The CDR3 here is CASSPFRSPPEAFF. In nucleotides, the CDR3 is TGTGCCAGCAGCCCCTTCCGGTCGCCCCCTGAAGCTTTCTTT. Full variable domain (outside the CDR3, taken from reference TRBV7-2 and TRBJ1-1): GAGVSQSPSNKVTEKGKDVELRCDPISGHTALYWYRQSLGQGLEFLIYFQGNSAPDKSGLPSDRFSAERTGGSVSTLTIQRTQQEDSAVYLCASSPFRSPPEAFFGQGTRLTVV.

This clone appeared many times. This chain links TRBV7-8 with TRBJ2-5, with D possibly TRBD2 on 7 matching bases. Trimming cost V 5 bases and J 2 bases, with 15 bases left between them. This CDR3 region has 15 residues. CDR1 is SGHVS, CDR2 FQNEAQ, per germline. The CDR3: CASSRGLGGQETQYF. The CDR3, as DNA: TGTGCCAGCAGCCGCGGACTAGGGGGACAAGAGACCCAGTACTTC.

This chain uses TRBV27 with TRBJ2-5, with TRBD1 as a possible D gene (6 bases). The CDR3 totals 15 residues. Deletions cut 2 bases from V and 5 bases from J, with 15 bases between. The germline V gene has CDR1 MNHEY and CDR2 SMNVEV (reference sequence). This CDR3 is CASSLSPSGVETQYF. DNA for the CDR3: TGTGCCAGCAGTTTAAGCCCTTCAGGGGTCGAGACCCAGTACTTC.

The chain uses TRBV27 and TRBJ2-7; tentatively, D is TRBD1 (5 bases). The CDR3 consists of 18 residues. The V end was cut by 7 bases, the J end by 3 bases, with 28 bases between. CDR1 is MNHEY, CDR2 SMNVEV, per germline (reference sequence). As DNA, the CDR3 is TGTGCCAGCACGATCACCAGGGAAGTATCCTCCCCAAACTACGAGCAGTACTTC. This sequence encodes CASTITREVSSPNYEQYF.

The V gene is TRBV12-5, the J gene TRBJ2-5; TRBD2 agrees at 11 bases. The CDR3 contains 16 residues. Per germline, CDR1 LGHNT and CDR2 FRNRAP. With 5 bases clipped from V and 5 bases from J, the junction kept 10 bases outside the gene matches. This CDR3 is CASGPPPSGGKETQYF. CDR3 DNA sequence: TGTGCTAGTGGTCCGCCCCCTAGCGGGGGGAAGGAGACCCAGTACTTC.

V is TRBV12-3 or TRBV12-4 and J is TRBJ1-1, with D unresolved. The CDR3 length is 12 residues. V shed 3 bases and J shed 5 bases, with 7 bases lying between them. As DNA, the CDR3 is TGTGCCAGCAGTTTTATGGCAACTGAAGCTTTCTTT. The encoded protein is CASSFMATEAFF.

This clone was seen once. This chain connects TRBV7-9 to TRBJ2-7; TRBD1 matches at 9 bases. Trimming took 5 bases from V and 1 from J; bases not matched to a gene: 6. The CDR3 has 15 residues. From germline, CDR1 is SEHNR and CDR2 FQNEAQ (reference sequence). CDR3 amino acids: CASSPTGGGSYEQYF. CDR3 DNA: TGTGCCAGCAGCCCGACAGGGGGAGGATCCTACGAGCAGTACTTC.

This clone was counted only a few times. The chain links TRBV11-3 to TRBJ2-1, with 16 bases matching TRBD2. This CDR3 has 18 residues. Germline assignment: CDR1 SGHNT and CDR2 YENEEA. The V gene end was trimmed by 5 bases and the J gene end by 5 bases; junction bases not matched to a gene: 9. Here the CDR3 DNA reads TGTGCCAGCAGCCGAACGGGACTAGCGGGGGGGCCCCACAATGAGCAGTTCTTC. It translates to CASSRTGLAGGPHNEQFF.

The J gene is TRBJ2-2, the V gene TRBV7-9; D perhaps matches TRBD1 (6 bases). Germline assignment: CDR1 SEHNR and CDR2 FQNEAQ (reference sequence). This CDR3 spans 16 amino acids. V lost 7 bases, J lost 1 base, and 16 bases lay in between. The CDR3 reads CASMEGGPENTGELFF. The CDR3 DNA follows: TGTGCCAGCATGGAAGGGGGTCCCGAGAACACCGGGGAGCTGTTTTTT.